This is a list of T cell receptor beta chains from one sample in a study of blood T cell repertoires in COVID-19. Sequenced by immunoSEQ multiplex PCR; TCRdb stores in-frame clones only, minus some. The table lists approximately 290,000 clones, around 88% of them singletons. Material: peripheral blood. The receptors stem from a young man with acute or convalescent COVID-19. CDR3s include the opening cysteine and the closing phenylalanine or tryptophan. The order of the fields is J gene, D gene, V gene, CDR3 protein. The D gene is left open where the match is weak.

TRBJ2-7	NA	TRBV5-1	CASSFITTDEQYF
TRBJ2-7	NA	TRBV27	CASSLKEGSYEQYF
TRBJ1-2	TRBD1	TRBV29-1	CSAQTGDTNYGYTF
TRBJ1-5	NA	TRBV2	CASSVRRDSNQPQHF
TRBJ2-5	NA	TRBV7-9	CASSLLPEETQYF
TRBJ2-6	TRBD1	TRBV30	CAWSKGGGQGSSGANVLTF
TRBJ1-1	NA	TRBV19	CASSIAGGNTEAFF
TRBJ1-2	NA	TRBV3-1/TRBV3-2	CASSQVPMSYGYTF
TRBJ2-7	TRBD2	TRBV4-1	CASSDGTSGRDLMYEQYF
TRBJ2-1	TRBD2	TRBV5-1	CASSSLAGGPNEQFF
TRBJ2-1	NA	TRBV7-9	CASSLGRAAINEQFF
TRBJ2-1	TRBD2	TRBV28	CASSFLAGVRNEQFF
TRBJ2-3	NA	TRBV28	CASSSGLSADTQYF
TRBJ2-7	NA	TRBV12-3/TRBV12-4	CASSRDSYEQYF
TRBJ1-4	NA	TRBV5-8	CASSLDLGGAVKKLFF
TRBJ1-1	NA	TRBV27	CASSLDKENTEAFF
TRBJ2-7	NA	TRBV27	CASSLKGTVYEQYF
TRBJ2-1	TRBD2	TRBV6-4	CASSAQAGVTYNEQFF
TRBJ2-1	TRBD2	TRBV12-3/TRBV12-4	CATRGLALNEQFF
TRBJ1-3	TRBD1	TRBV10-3	CAISGTGIISGNTIYF
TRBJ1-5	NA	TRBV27	CASSFRDSNQPQHF
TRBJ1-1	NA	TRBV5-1	CASSLGGSQVNTEAFF
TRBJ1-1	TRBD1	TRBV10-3	CAISDKGAGDAFF
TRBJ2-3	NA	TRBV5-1	CASSLPGTDTQYF
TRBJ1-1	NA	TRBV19	CASSMSRDTEAFF
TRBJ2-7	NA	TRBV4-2	CASSLATRAYEQYF
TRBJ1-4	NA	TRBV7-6	CASSLELLINEKLFF
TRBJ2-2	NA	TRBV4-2	CASSRTGLHTGELFF
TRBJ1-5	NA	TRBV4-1	CASSQDGRRNQPQHF
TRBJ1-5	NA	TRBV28	CASSLSAVGGNQPQHF
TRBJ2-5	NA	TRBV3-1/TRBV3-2	CASSRRGSSHRETQYF
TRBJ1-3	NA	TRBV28	CASSLGQSGNTIYF
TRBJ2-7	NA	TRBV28	CASSRQGHKIYEQYF
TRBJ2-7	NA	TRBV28	CASREKYEQYF
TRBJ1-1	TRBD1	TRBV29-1	CSVEIGDSTEAFF
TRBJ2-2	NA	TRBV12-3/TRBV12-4	CASSTGTGELFF
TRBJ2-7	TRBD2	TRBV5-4	CASSSAGGPHEQYF
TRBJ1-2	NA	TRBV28	CASSSPQDSANYGYTF
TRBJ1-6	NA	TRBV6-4	CASKKQSSYNSPLHF
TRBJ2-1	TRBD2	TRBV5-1	CASSLESSGRYNEQFF
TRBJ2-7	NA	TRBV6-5	CASRMAGYFYEQYF